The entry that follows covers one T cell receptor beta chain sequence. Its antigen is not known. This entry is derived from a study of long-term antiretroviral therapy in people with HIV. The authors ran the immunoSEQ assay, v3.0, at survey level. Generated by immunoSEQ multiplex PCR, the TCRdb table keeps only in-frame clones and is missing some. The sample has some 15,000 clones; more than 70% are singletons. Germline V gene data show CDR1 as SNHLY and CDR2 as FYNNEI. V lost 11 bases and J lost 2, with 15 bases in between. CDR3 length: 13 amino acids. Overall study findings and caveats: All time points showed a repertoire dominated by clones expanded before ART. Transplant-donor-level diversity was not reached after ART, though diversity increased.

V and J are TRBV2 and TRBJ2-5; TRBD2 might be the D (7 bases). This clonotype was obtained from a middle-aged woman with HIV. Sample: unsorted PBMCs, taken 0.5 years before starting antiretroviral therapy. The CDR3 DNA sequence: TGTGCCTCAACGAGGGGGGGGCAAGAGACCCAGTACTTC. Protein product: CASTRGGQETQYF.